These 17 T cell receptor beta chains were sequenced from one sample in a study of PD-1 blockade in classical Hodgkin lymphoma. The protocol was immunoSEQ multiplex PCR, while the TCRdb copy is restricted to in-frame clones and leaves out a portion. The sample has almost 100,000 clones; 80% to 95% are singletons. With no exception, relapse followed autologous stem cell transplantation in all patients, and brentuximab vedotin exposure varied. The specimen comprised peripheral blood mononuclear cells (PBMCs), sampled at baseline. These receptors were taken from a human donor with classical Hodgkin lymphoma.

The V and J genes are TRBV6-5 and TRBJ1-6; D is possibly TRBD1 (5 bases). This CDR3 region has 13 residues. Germline V gene sequence: CDR1 MNHEY, CDR2 SVGAGI. The V end lost 2 bases, the J end lost 10 bases, and 9 bases lay between the germline ends. CDR3 in amino acids: CASSYGGGSPLHF. CDR3 sequence (DNA): TGTGCCAGCAGTTACGGGGGAGGATCACCCCTCCACTTT.

The chain links TRBV5-4 to TRBJ2-7; 7 nucleotides align to TRBD2. V lost 0 bases to trimming and J lost 3 bases; unmatched junction nucleotides: 0. The CDR3 has 13 residues. Germline CDR1 SGHNT, CDR2 YYREEE (reference sequence). CDR3 in amino acids: CASSLGEGYEQYF. The CDR3, as DNA: TGTGCCAGCAGCTTGGGGGAGGGCTACGAGCAGTACTTC. Based on the CDR3 plus reference TRBV5-4 and TRBJ2-7, the full variable domain is ETGVTQSPTHLIKTRGQQVTLRCSSQSGHNTVSWYQQALGQGPQFIFQYYREEENGRGNFPPRFSGLQFPNYSSELNVNALELDDSALYLCASSLGEGYEQYFGPGTRLTVT.

The rearrangement links TRBV2 to TRBJ1-4, with D unclear. CDR1 and CDR2 from the germline V gene are SNHLY and FYNNEI. V lost 6 bases and J 8 bases, leaving 10 bases between the germline ends. CDR3 length: 12 amino acids. As DNA, the CDR3 is TGTGCCAGCAGAGTCCGAGGAGAAAAACTGTTTTTT. This sequence encodes CASRVRGEKLFF. Complete variable domain (other parts from reference TRBV2 and TRBJ1-4): EPEVTQTPSHQVTQMGQEVILRCVPISNHLYFYWYRQILGQKVEFLVSFYNNEISEKSEIFDDQFSVERPDGSNFTLKIRSTKLEDSAMYFCASRVRGEKLFFGSGTQLSVL.

This clone was counted a few times. J is TRBJ2-1 and V is TRBV6-5; tentative D call: TRBD2 (6 bases). Trimming removed 8 bases from V and 9 bases from J, with 14 bases in between. The CDR3 has 12 amino acids. The germline V gene encodes CDR1 MNHEY and CDR2 SVGAGI. The DNA for the CDR3 is TGTGCCAGCGGGGCTAGCGTCCGTGAGCAGTTCTTC. Protein product: CASGASVREQFF.

The chain links TRBV5-1 to TRBJ1-3; 8 bases align to TRBD1. In germline, CDR1 is SGHRS, CDR2 YFSETQ. Unmatched junction bases numbered 3, after V lost 4 bases and J lost 0 bases. The CDR3 loop spans 15 amino acids. The CDR3: CASSQGAASGNTIYF. CDR3 in DNA: TGCGCCAGCAGCCAGGGGGCAGCCTCTGGAAACACCATATATTTT.

The gene calls are TRBV9 and TRBJ2-5, with D perhaps matching TRBD2 (5 bases). The CDR3 covers 17 residues. The V end lost 2 bases, the J end lost 5 bases, and 22 bases lay between the germline ends. The germline CDR1 and CDR2 sequences are SGDLS and YYNGEE. The CDR3 region has the DNA TGTGCCAGCAGCGTTGGGAGTCCTCGGGGTATGGAGGAGACCCAGTACTTC. This sequence encodes CASSVGSPRGMEETQYF.

The rearrangement links TRBV19 to TRBJ2-3, with D uncertain. The CDR3 covers 15 residues. The V gene lost 3 bases and the J gene lost 2 bases, with 12 bases spanning the gap. Germline loops: CDR1 LNHDA, CDR2 SQIVND (reference sequence). CDR3 in DNA: TGTGCCAGTAGTATGTCGAGGCCTGACACAGATACGCAGTATTTT. This encodes CASSMSRPDTDTQYF.

V and J are TRBV9 and TRBJ1-1; the match to TRBD1 covers 9 bases. The CDR3 spans 14 residues. V gave up 4 bases and J gave up 3 bases; unmatched junction bases: 4. The germline CDR1 and CDR2 sequences are SGDLS and YYNGEE. DNA for the CDR3: TGTGCCAGCAGCTACCGGGACAGGGACACTGAAGCTTTCTTT. Protein sequence: CASSYRDRDTEAFF.

The rearrangement uses TRBV30 and TRBJ2-7; no clear D. This CDR3 is 13 amino acids long. CDR1 and CDR2 from the germline V gene are GTSNPN and SVGIG (reference sequence). V dropped 0 bases and J dropped 6 bases, with 12 bases sitting between them. The CDR3: CAWSVGWAPEQYF. The CDR3 DNA follows: TGTGCCTGGAGTGTAGGGTGGGCGCCCGAGCAGTACTTC.

J is TRBJ1-5 and V is TRBV28, with D maybe TRBD1 (5 bases). With 1 base removed from V and 0 bases from J, the gap between germline ends came to 7 bases. CDR3 length: 15 residues. The germline V gene encodes CDR1 MDHEN and CDR2 SYDVKM. CDR3 DNA: TGTGCCAGCAGTTTATACAGGACTAGCAATCAGCCCCAGCATTTT. This gives the protein CASSLYRTSNQPQHF.

This clone was recorded once. V is TRBV4-1 and J is TRBJ2-7, with a weak D call TRBD2 (6 bases). From germline, CDR1 is MGHRA and CDR2 YSYEKL. The CDR3 has 16 amino acids. With 0 bases removed from V and 1 base from J, the gap between germline ends came to 13 bases. This chain's CDR3 is CASSQDSGRPSYEQYF. CDR3 nucleotide sequence: TGCGCCAGCAGCCAAGATAGCGGCCGCCCGTCCTACGAGCAGTACTTC.

The chain joins TRBV29-1 to TRBJ1-3; D may be TRBD1 (6 bases). CDR1 SQVTM and CDR2 ANQGSEA come from the germline V gene. The CDR3 is made up of 14 amino acids. V was cut by 4 bases and J by 1 base, with 11 bases left in between. CDR3 loop: CSVVDRSSGNTIYF. CDR3 nucleotides: TGCAGCGTTGTTGACAGGTCATCTGGAAACACCATATATTTT. Full variable domain (rest looked up from reference TRBV29-1 and TRBJ1-3): SAVISQKPSRDICQRGTSLTIQCQVDSQVTMMFWYRQQPGQSLTLIATANQGSEATYESGFVIDKFPISRPNLTFSTLTVSNMSPEDSSIYLCSVVDRSSGNTIYFGEGSWLTVV.

The sample holds one count of this clone. The CDR3 protein is CASSGSGGLYEQYF. The DNA for the CDR3 is TGTGCCAGCAGCGGTTCAGGGGGGTTGTACGAGCAGTACTTC. The chain has TRBV9 and TRBJ2-7; D might be TRBD1 (7 bases). V was shortened by 3 bases and J by 4 bases, with 14 bases between the two germline ends. Per the germline V gene, CDR1 is SGDLS and CDR2 is YYNGEE. The CDR3 runs 14 residues.

The chain carries TRBV7-2 and TRBJ1-5; D gene uncertain. Deletions cut 5 bases from V and 2 bases from J, with 10 bases between. The CDR3 is 14 residues long. The germline V gene encodes CDR1 SGHTA and CDR2 FQGNSA. The CDR3 protein is CASSPFGGNQPQHF. CDR3 coding DNA: TGTGCCAGCAGCCCCTTTGGGGGCAATCAGCCCCAGCATTTT.

V gene TRBV6-6 combines with J gene TRBJ2-2; D unresolved. Germline loops: CDR1 MNHNY, CDR2 SVGAGI (reference sequence). The CDR3 totals 12 residues. V shed 1 base and J shed 6 bases, with 3 bases lying between them. The CDR3 region is CASSYLSGELFF. Written as DNA, the CDR3 is TGTGCCAGCAGTTACTTGTCCGGGGAGCTGTTTTTT.

This chain joins TRBV30 and TRBJ2-1; D call uncertain. The germline V gene has CDR1 GTSNPN and CDR2 SVGIG (reference sequence). The CDR3 length is 14 residues. Trimming took 4 bases from V and 2 from J, leaving 12 bases between them. The CDR3 region is CAWKALLTYNEQFF. The CDR3 region has the DNA TGTGCCTGGAAGGCATTGTTAACCTACAATGAGCAGTTCTTC.

The chain recombines TRBV5-1 with TRBJ1-1; TRBD1 might be the D (5 bases). The CDR3 sequence is 15 residues long. V was cut by 0 bases and J by 4 bases, with 13 bases left in between. Germline V lookup: CDR1 SGHRS, CDR2 YFSETQ. The CDR3 loop reads CASSLVGRGATEAFF. In DNA form, the CDR3 reads TGCGCCAGCAGCTTGGTAGGTAGAGGGGCCACTGAAGCTTTCTTT. The whole variable domain, remainder taken from reference TRBV5-1 and TRBJ1-1, is KAGVTQTPRYLIKTRGQQVTLSCSPISGHRSVSWYQQTPGQGLQFLFEYFSETQRNKGNFPGRFSGRQFSNSRSEMNVSTLELGDSALYLCASSLVGRGATEAFFGQGTRLTVV.